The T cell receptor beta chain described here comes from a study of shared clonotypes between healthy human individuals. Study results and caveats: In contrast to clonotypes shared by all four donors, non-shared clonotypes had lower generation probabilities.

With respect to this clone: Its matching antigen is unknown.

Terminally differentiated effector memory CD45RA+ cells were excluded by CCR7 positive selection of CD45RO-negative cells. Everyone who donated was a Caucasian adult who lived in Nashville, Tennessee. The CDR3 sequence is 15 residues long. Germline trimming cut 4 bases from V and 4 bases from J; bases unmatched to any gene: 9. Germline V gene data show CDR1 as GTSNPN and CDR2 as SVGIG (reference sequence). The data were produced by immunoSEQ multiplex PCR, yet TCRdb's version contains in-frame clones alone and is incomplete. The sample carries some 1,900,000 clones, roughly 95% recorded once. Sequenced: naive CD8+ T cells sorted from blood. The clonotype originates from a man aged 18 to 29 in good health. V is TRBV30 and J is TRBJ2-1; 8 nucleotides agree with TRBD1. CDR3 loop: CAWTPEDRAYNEQFF. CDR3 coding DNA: TGTGCCTGGACCCCCGAGGACAGGGCGTACAATGAGCAGTTCTTC.